A single sample gave rise to the 32 T cell receptor beta chains below, sequenced in a study of blood T cell repertoires in COVID-19. Sequencing used immunoSEQ multiplex PCR; TCRdb keeps in-frame clones, though not all of them. This table holds about 180,000 clones, about 83% found once. The specimen sequenced was PBMCs or T cells enriched from blood (not recorded which). These receptors were taken from a woman in her thirties who had recovered from COVID-19.

The genes are TRBV9 and TRBJ2-7; D perhaps matches TRBD1 (6 bases). The CDR3 is made up of 14 amino acids. Germline loops: CDR1 SGDLS, CDR2 YYNGEE. The V and J ends lost 4 bases and 2 bases respectively, with 13 bases between them. The CDR3 sequence: CASSPATGTYEQYF. DNA for the CDR3: TGTGCCAGCAGCCCCGCAACAGGGACCTACGAGCAGTACTTC.

This chain joins TRBV14 and TRBJ1-1; D is perhaps TRBD1 (5 bases). Trimming shortened V by 5 bases and J by 1 base, and 8 bases separated the two germline ends. Germline V gene lookup returns CDR1 SGHDN and CDR2 FVKESK. CDR3 length: 13 amino acids. CDR3: CASSAQGNTEAFF. In DNA, the CDR3 is TGTGCCAGCAGCGCGCAGGGGAACACTGAAGCTTTCTTT.

This clone was detected a few times. This chain joins TRBV10-1 and TRBJ2-2; TRBD1 might be the D (5 bases). V lost 0 bases and J lost 7, with 9 bases in between. The length of the CDR3 is 14 residues. Germline V CDR1 and CDR2: WNHNN, SYGVQD (reference sequence). The CDR3 DNA follows: TGCGCCAGCAGTGAGTCCCAGGGTGTCGGGGAGCTGTTTTTT. It encodes CASSESQGVGELFF.

As DNA, the CDR3 is TGTGCCAGCAGCTTGACAGGGACGAGTATCTATGGCTACACCTTC. Translating gives CASSLTGTSIYGYTF. V usage is TRBV5-6 and J usage is TRBJ1-2; D possibly corresponds to TRBD1 (6 bases). The germline V and J ends were trimmed by 1 base and 4 bases, with 14 bases remaining between them. CDR3 length: 15 residues. Germline assignment: CDR1 SGHDT and CDR2 YYEEEE. Filled out from reference TRBV5-6 and TRBJ1-2, the complete variable domain reads DAGVTQSPTHLIKTRGQQVTLRCSPKSGHDTVSWYQQALGQGPQFIFQYYEEEERQRGNFPDRFSGHQFPNYSSELNVNALLLGDSALYLCASSLTGTSIYGYTFGSGTRLTVV.

This chain links TRBV4-2 with TRBJ2-3, with D possibly being TRBD2 (6 bases). Germline-derived CDR1 and CDR2 are LGHNA and YNFKEQ. The CDR3 is 15 amino acids. The V gene lost 0 bases and the J gene lost 6 bases, with 13 bases spanning the gap. Here the CDR3 DNA reads TGTGCCAGCAGCCAAGAATTCAGGGCGGGGGATACGCAGTATTTT. Protein: CASSQEFRAGDTQYF.

V usage is TRBV20-1 and J usage is TRBJ1-5; D call uncertain. This CDR3 spans 15 amino acids. V lost 3 bases and J lost 0, with 12 bases in between. Germline CDR1 reads DFQATT; CDR2 reads SNEGSKA (reference sequence). CDR3 sequence reads: CSASLRLISNQPQHF. The DNA of the CDR3 is TGCAGTGCTAGTCTACGCCTAATTAGCAATCAGCCCCAGCATTTT.

The chain uses TRBV7-9 and TRBJ1-1; D uncertain. Between the trimmed V and J ends, which lost 7 bases and 2 bases, there was a span of 5 bases. The CDR3 loop spans 11 amino acids. CDR1 and CDR2 (germline): SEHNR, FQNEAQ (reference sequence). As DNA, the CDR3 is TGTGCCAGCACGTCTAACACTGAAGCTTTCTTT. It translates to CASTSNTEAFF.

The rearrangement links TRBV14 to TRBJ2-1; possible D gene TRBD2, 7 bases. The CDR3 has 14 amino acids. Deletions cut 4 bases from V and 8 bases from J, with 15 bases between. Germline V gene lookup returns CDR1 SGHDN and CDR2 FVKESK. The CDR3 spells CASSRGGGYYEQFF. The CDR3 nucleotides read TGTGCCAGCAGCCGGGGGGGCGGGTACTATGAGCAGTTCTTC.

V is TRBV28 and J is TRBJ1-2; D is perhaps TRBD1 (6 bases). V was pared by 10 bases and J by 4 bases, with 31 bases between. Germline CDR1 and CDR2: MDHEN and SYDVKM. This CDR3 region has 18 residues. CDR3 in amino acids: CATHPVGTPRINLYGYTF. In DNA form, the CDR3 reads TGTGCCACCCACCCGGTCGGGACACCACGAATAAACCTCTATGGCTACACCTTC.

V is TRBV7-3 and J is TRBJ2-3, with 9 bases that match TRBD2. With V trimmed by 2 bases and J by 3 bases, 9 bases remained unmatched. Germline lookup yields CDR1 SGHTA and CDR2 FQGTGA. The CDR3 consists of 17 residues. CDR3 protein: CASSLGSGSPETDTQYF. CDR3 nucleotide sequence: TGTGCCAGCAGCTTAGGTAGCGGGAGTCCCGAAACAGATACGCAGTATTTT.

The chain carries TRBV6-1 and TRBJ2-3; D remains unclear. V was shortened by 2 bases and J by 5 bases, with 5 bases between the two germline ends. Germline loops: CDR1 MNHNS, CDR2 SASEGT. This CDR3 comprises 12 residues. CDR3: CASSELEDTQYF. CDR3 DNA: TGTGCCAGCAGTGAACTAGAAGATACGCAGTATTTT.

This chain uses TRBV28 with TRBJ1-6; tentative D call: TRBD1 (6 bases). Germline V gene data show CDR1 as MDHEN and CDR2 as SYDVKM. V lost 5 bases, J lost 16 bases, and 12 bases lay in between. This CDR3 contains 11 residues. CDR3 in amino acids: CASSPGHRLHF. In nucleotides, the CDR3 is TGTGCCAGCAGTCCGGGACATAGGCTCCACTTT.

The V gene is TRBV11-3, the J gene TRBJ1-4, with no clear D. Germline V gives CDR1 SGHNT, CDR2 YENEEA. Trimming took off 5 bases at V and 0 bases at J, with 13 bases between the two ends. There are 16 residues in the CDR3. CDR3 protein: CASSPPPSATNEKLFF. The CDR3, as DNA: TGTGCCAGCAGCCCCCCACCAAGCGCAACTAATGAAAAACTGTTTTTT.

This sequence joins TRBV5-1 and TRBJ1-1, with 8 bases that match TRBD1. Germline V gene lookup returns CDR1 SGHRS and CDR2 YFSETQ. The CDR3 has 15 residues. The trim removed 4 bases at V and 4 bases at J, leaving 9 bases unmatched. The chain's CDR3 is CASSGATGGVTEAFF. CDR3 nucleotide sequence: TGCGCCAGCAGCGGAGCAACAGGGGGGGTCACTGAAGCTTTCTTT.

This clone was seen a handful of times. The J gene is TRBJ1-3, the V gene TRBV3-1 (or the pseudogene TRBV3-2), with D unclear. V lost 4 bases and J 0 bases, leaving 13 bases between the germline ends. The CDR3 length is 16 residues. Germline-derived CDR1 and CDR2 are LGHDT and YNNKEL (reference sequence). Here the CDR3 reads CASSPFSGSSGNTIYF. CDR3 sequence (DNA): TGTGCCAGCAGCCCCTTTAGTGGGAGCTCTGGAAACACCATATATTTT.

In this sample, this clone turned up once. In DNA, the CDR3 is TGTGCCAGCGGCCCCAATGAGCAGTTCTTC. It is translated as CASGPNEQFF. The J gene is TRBJ2-1, the V gene TRBV28; D gene unclear. V was shortened by 8 bases and J by 6 bases, with 5 bases between the two germline ends. This CDR3 comprises 10 residues. Germline CDR1 is MDHEN and CDR2 is SYDVKM.

The chain has TRBV10-2 and TRBJ1-1; D call uncertain. CDR1 WSHSY and CDR2 SAAADI come from the germline V gene. The CDR3 has 14 residues. V lost 3 bases to trimming and J lost 1 base, with 9 bases between them. The CDR3 loop reads CASSDYGRNTEAFF. CDR3 in DNA: TGCGCCAGCAGTGATTATGGCCGGAACACTGAAGCTTTCTTT.

The chain links TRBV5-1 to TRBJ2-3; no clear D. The CDR3 loop spans 14 amino acids. Germline-derived CDR1 and CDR2 are SGHRS and YFSETQ. V was shortened by 0 bases and J by 4 bases, with 9 bases between the two germline ends. CDR3 protein: CASSLAAGADTQYF. The CDR3, as DNA: TGCGCCAGCAGCTTGGCCGCAGGTGCAGATACGCAGTATTTT.

At least ten counts were recorded for this clone. The V call is TRBV11-2, the J call TRBJ2-3; D possibly corresponds to TRBD2 (5 bases). The CDR3 has 15 amino acids. Trimming removed 2 bases from V and 2 bases from J, with 11 bases in between. CDR1 and CDR2 (germline): SGHAT, FQNNGV. Here the CDR3 DNA reads TGTGCCAGCAGCTTAAGCGGAAAATTCACAGATACGCAGTATTTT. It codes for CASSLSGKFTDTQYF.

The rearrangement joins TRBV7-9 to TRBJ1-1, with 10 bases lining up with TRBD1. Germline CDR1 is SEHNR and CDR2 is FQNEAQ (reference sequence). Trimming at V came to 5 bases and at J to 0 bases, leaving 3 bases not matched to a gene. The CDR3 has 15 amino acids. The CDR3 DNA reads as TGTGCCAGCAGCCCGGGACAGGGGATGAACACTGAAGCTTTCTTT. Translating it yields CASSPGQGMNTEAFF.

V is TRBV12-5 and J is TRBJ2-3, with 10 bases matching TRBD1. With V trimmed by 6 bases and J by 2 bases, 5 bases remained unmatched. The CDR3 extends over 15 amino acids. Germline V gene sequence: CDR1 LGHNT, CDR2 FRNRAP. CDR3 nucleotide sequence: TGTGCTAGTGGCCAGACAGGGGGCCACACAGATACGCAGTATTTT. Translating gives CASGQTGGHTDTQYF.

The chain is built from TRBV27 and TRBJ1-5; D unclear. This CDR3 comprises 14 residues. The germline V gene encodes CDR1 MNHEY and CDR2 SMNVEV (reference sequence). The V gene lost 3 bases and the J gene lost 0 bases, with 6 bases spanning the gap. The CDR3 spells CASSLSSSNQPQHF. CDR3 sequence (DNA): TGTGCCAGCAGTTTGTCCTCTAGCAATCAGCCCCAGCATTTT.

The chain is built from TRBV2 and TRBJ2-5; TRBD1 might be the D (6 bases). Trimming took 5 bases from V and 1 from J, leaving 11 bases between them. The CDR3 covers 14 residues. The germline gives CDR1 SNHLY, CDR2 FYNNEI. The DNA for the CDR3 is TGTGCCAGCAGTAACGGACAGCCCCAAGAGACCCAGTACTTC. This translates into CASSNGQPQETQYF.

V and J are TRBV5-5 and TRBJ2-4; no clear D gene. The CDR3 sequence is 15 residues long. Germline V CDR1 and CDR2: SGHKS, YYEKEE (reference sequence). The germline V and J ends were trimmed by 1 base and 5 bases, with 13 bases remaining between them. The CDR3 coding sequence is TGTGCCAGCAGCTTGCGGTTCGCCACAGAAAACATTCAGTACTTC. Encoded protein: CASSLRFATENIQYF.

The chain has TRBV24-1 and TRBJ2-5; 9 nucleotides match TRBD2. The CDR3 totals 16 residues. The germline V gene has CDR1 KGHDR and CDR2 SFDVKD. J lost 5 bases, V lost 1 base, and 7 bases had no gene match. The DNA for the CDR3 is TGTGCCACCAGTGATTTTGCTAGCGGGATAGCGGAGACCCAGTACTTC. Its protein is CATSDFASGIAETQYF.

This sequence joins TRBV5-6 and TRBJ2-1; tentative D call: TRBD2 (6 bases). The CDR3 is 18 amino acids. Trimming pared 3 bases from V and 6 bases from J, leaving 25 bases between. The germline gives CDR1 SGHDT, CDR2 YYEEEE. In DNA form, the CDR3 reads TGTGCCAGCAGCTCGGTCGTCCCGGGACTCGAGTTTGGCAATGAGCAGTTCTTC. This encodes CASSSVVPGLEFGNEQFF.

The rearrangement links TRBV5-4 to TRBJ1-4, with D perhaps TRBD1 (6 bases). This CDR3 contains 14 residues. Germline CDR1 SGHNT, CDR2 YYREEE (reference sequence). V dropped 1 base and J dropped 7 bases, with 11 bases sitting between them. CDR3 protein: CASSLTGFGEKLFF. In DNA form, the CDR3 reads TGTGCCAGCAGCTTGACAGGGTTCGGTGAAAAACTGTTTTTT.

The V call is TRBV4-1, the J call TRBJ2-1; 11 positions match TRBD2. This CDR3 is 16 amino acids long. Germline lookup yields CDR1 MGHRA and CDR2 YSYEKL. After removal of 3 bases from V and 4 bases from J, the junction contained 5 bases not matched to a gene. The CDR3 loop is CASSQLLAGEYNEQFF. The CDR3 region has the DNA TGCGCCAGCAGCCAGTTACTAGCGGGAGAATACAATGAGCAGTTCTTC.

The chain employs TRBV5-4 and TRBJ2-5, with 8 bases matching TRBD1. Germline CDR1 SGHNT, CDR2 YYREEE (reference sequence). The length of the CDR3 is 14 residues. Trimming took 0 bases from V and 4 from J; bases not matched to a gene: 2. CDR3 sequence reads: CASSLGQGIETQYF. In nucleotides, the CDR3 is TGTGCCAGCAGCTTGGGACAGGGGATAGAGACCCAGTACTTC.

Only a few counts were recorded for this clone. At the DNA level, this CDR3 is encoded by other sequences in the same sample as well. J is TRBJ2-3 and V is TRBV7-9; D not certain. The CDR3 is made up of 11 amino acids. The V gene's germline CDR1 is SEHNR and CDR2 FQNEAQ (reference sequence). The germline V and J ends were trimmed by 3 bases and 5 bases, with 3 bases remaining between them. Here the CDR3 reads CASSFGDTQYF. The CDR3 nucleotides read TGTGCCAGCAGCTTCGGAGATACGCAGTATTTT. Together with reference TRBV7-9 and TRBJ2-3, the CDR3 gives the full variable domain: DTGVSQNPRHKITKRGQNVTFRCDPISEHNRLYWYRQTLGQGPEFLTYFQNEAQLEKSRLLSDRFSAERPKGSFSTLEIQRTEQGDSAMYLCASSFGDTQYFGPGTRLTVL.

The chain uses TRBV27 and TRBJ2-1, with 8 bases lining up with TRBD2. This CDR3 has 14 amino acids. Germline V gene data show CDR1 as MNHEY and CDR2 as SMNVEV (reference sequence). V shed 3 bases, J shed 8 bases, and the junction held 6 bases outside the gene matches. The CDR3 loop reads CASSFLASGYEQFF. The CDR3 DNA reads TGTGCCAGCAGTTTCTTGGCTAGCGGGTATGAGCAGTTCTTC.

The chain combines TRBV28 with TRBJ1-6; TRBD1 agrees at 8 bases. With V trimmed by 6 bases and J by 13 bases, 20 bases remained unmatched. Per germline, CDR1 MDHEN and CDR2 SYDVKM. The CDR3 sequence is 17 residues long. For the CDR3, the DNA is TGTGCCAGCAGCCCCCAGGACAGGGCACTGGTGTTGGCCCCCCTCCACTTT. Protein sequence: CASSPQDRALVLAPLHF.